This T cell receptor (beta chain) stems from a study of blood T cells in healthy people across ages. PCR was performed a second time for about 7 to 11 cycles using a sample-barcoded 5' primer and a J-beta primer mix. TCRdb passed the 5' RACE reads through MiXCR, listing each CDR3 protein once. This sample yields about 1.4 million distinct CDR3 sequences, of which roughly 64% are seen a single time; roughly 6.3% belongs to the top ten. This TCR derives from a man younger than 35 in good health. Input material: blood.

CDR3 DNA: TGTGCCACCAGCAGAGATAGCCCCAGAAACGGGGAGCTGTTTTTT. Translated: CATSRDSPRNGELFF. This rearrangement joins TRBV15 to TRBJ2-2; no clear D gene. Between the trimmed V and J ends, which lost 0 bases and 7 bases, there was a span of 12 bases. Germline V gene data show CDR1 as LNHNV and CDR2 as YYDKDF (reference sequence). The CDR3 loop spans 15 amino acids.